This T cell receptor (beta chain) came from a study of neoadjuvant nivolumab and ipilimumab in lung cancer. General study findings and limits: TCR richness and clonality were higher in tumors than adjacent uninvolved lung.

A word on this clone: Its antigen is as yet unknown.

The V and J ends lost 1 base and 5 bases respectively, with 9 bases between them. CDR1 is KGHSH and CDR2 is LQKENI in the germline V gene. The CDR3 has 13 residues. Assay: immunoSEQ multiplex PCR; the TCRdb copy retains only in-frame clones and omits some. The table has approximately 7,300 clones, around 85% seen once. The receptor was isolated from an adult with non-small cell lung cancer. The sample here was tumor tissue, taken after neoadjuvant nivolumab, alone or with ipilimumab, at or shortly before surgery. The rearrangement joins TRBV18 to TRBJ2-7, with a possible D match to TRBD2 (6 bases). The CDR3 sequence: CASSPRGDHEQYF. CDR3 coding DNA: TGTGCCAGCTCACCACGGGGGGACCACGAGCAGTACTTC.